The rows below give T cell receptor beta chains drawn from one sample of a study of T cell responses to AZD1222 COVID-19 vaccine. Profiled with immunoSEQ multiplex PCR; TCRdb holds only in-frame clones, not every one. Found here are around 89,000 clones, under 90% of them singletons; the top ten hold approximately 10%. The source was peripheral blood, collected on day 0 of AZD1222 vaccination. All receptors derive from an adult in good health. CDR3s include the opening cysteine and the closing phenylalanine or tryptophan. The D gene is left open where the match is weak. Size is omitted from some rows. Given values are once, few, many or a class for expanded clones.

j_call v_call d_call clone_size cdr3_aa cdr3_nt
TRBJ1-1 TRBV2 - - CASNTGLINTEAFF TGTGCCAGCAACACAGGCCTAATTAACACTGAAGCTTTCTTT
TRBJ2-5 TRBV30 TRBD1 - CAWTVDREETQYF TGTGCCTGGACTGTAGACAGGGAAGAGACCCAGTACTTC
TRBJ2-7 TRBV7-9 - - CASINTGRGGNEQYF TGTGCCAGCATCAATACGGGCAGGGGTGGGAACGAGCAGTACTTC
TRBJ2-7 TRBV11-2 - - CASSLLVGEQYF TGTGCCAGCAGCTTATTGGTGGGCGAGCAGTACTTC
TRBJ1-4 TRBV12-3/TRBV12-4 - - CASSPTGSEKLFF TGTGCCAGCAGTCCAACAGGGTCGGAAAAACTGTTTTTT
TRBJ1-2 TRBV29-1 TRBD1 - CSVARGQGMVTF TGCAGCGTTGCAAGGGGACAGGGGATGGTGACCTTC
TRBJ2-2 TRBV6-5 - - CASTETKAGELFF TGTGCCAGCACCGAAACAAAAGCCGGGGAGCTGTTTTTT
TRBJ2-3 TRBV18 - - CASSLIPGLGADTQYF TGTGCCAGCTCACTTATCCCGGGGCTCGGGGCAGATACGCAGTATTTT
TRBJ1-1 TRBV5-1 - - CASSLEVSGTEAFF TGCGCCAGCAGCTTGGAGGTTTCGGGAACTGAAGCTTTCTTT
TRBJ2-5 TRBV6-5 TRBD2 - CASRSPRGGQTQYF TGTGCCAGCAGATCCCCTCGGGGAGGGCAGACCCAGTACTTC
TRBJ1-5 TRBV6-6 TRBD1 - CASTPSQGQPPRSLTQPQHF TGTGCCAGCACTCCATCCCAGGGACAGCCTCCAAGAAGTCTGACGCAGCCCCAGCATTTT
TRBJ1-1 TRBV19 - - CASSIGPTYTEAFF TGTGCCAGTAGTATAGGCCCAACCTACACTGAAGCTTTCTTT
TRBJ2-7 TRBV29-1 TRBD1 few CSVEVQGAGEQYF TGCAGCGTTGAGGTTCAGGGGGCGGGGGAGCAGTACTTC
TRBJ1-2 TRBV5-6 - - CASSLRLGKRGEADTF TGTGCCAGCAGCTTGCGTCTAGGGAAACGAGGGGAGGCCGACACCTTC
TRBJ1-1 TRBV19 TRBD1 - CASSTGQGRAAFF TGTGCCAGTAGTACCGGACAGGGGAGAGCAGCTTTCTTT
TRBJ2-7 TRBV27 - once CASRKEGASSYEQYF TGTGCTAGCCGGAAGGAGGGGGCCAGCTCCTACGAGCAGTACTTC
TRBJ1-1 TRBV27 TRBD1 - CASSGQGRAEAFF TGTGCCAGCAGCGGACAGGGTAGAGCTGAAGCTTTCTTT
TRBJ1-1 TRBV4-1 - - CASSRTLQMNTEAFF TGCGCCAGCAGCCGGACGCTCCAGATGAACACTGAAGCTTTCTTT
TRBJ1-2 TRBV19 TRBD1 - CAIKTGTGNGYTF TGTGCCATCAAGACCGGGACAGGAAATGGCTACACCTTC
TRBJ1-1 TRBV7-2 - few CASSLDGRMNTEAFF TGTGCCAGCAGCTTAGACGGGCGGATGAACACTGAAGCTTTCTTT
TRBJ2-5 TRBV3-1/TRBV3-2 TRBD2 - CASSQIRTSGETQYF TGTGCCAGCAGCCAAATAAGGACTAGCGGAGAGACCCAGTACTTC
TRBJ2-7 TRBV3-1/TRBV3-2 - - CASSRDSPYEQYF TGTGCCAGCAGCCGCGACAGTCCCTACGAGCAGTACTTC
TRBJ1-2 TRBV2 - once CASSEALTGSGYTF TGTGCCAGCAGTGAAGCGCTTACAGGGAGTGGCTACACCTTC
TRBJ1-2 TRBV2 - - CASSEATGFRYGYTF TGTGCCAGCAGTGAAGCCACAGGTTTTCGGTATGGCTACACCTTC
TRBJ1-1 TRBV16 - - CASSQRRPPRAFF TGTGCCAGCAGCCAAAGAAGGCCCCCACGGGCTTTCTTT
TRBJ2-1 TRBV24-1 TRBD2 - CATSEPGTIGSYNEQFF TGTGCCACCAGTGAACCAGGGACTATCGGCTCCTACAATGAGCAGTTCTTC
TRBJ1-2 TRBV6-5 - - CAISRGAVNYGYTF TGTGCCATCTCGCGGGGGGCCGTCAACTATGGCTACACCTTC